These 5 T cell receptor beta chains were all obtained from the same sample, sequenced in a study of TIL therapy for anti-PD-1-resistant metastatic lung cancer. The libraries were made with immunoSEQ v3. The data were produced by immunoSEQ multiplex PCR, yet TCRdb's version contains in-frame clones alone and is incomplete. This sample has around 59,000 clones; roughly two thirds occur once, and the top ten carry over 6.5%. Time point reported: pre-treatment sample, taken before nivolumab and TIL therapy. Source: blood, taken at baseline. These TCRs come from a person aged 25-80 years with non-small cell lung cancer.

This clone was recorded only once. The chain joins TRBV6-1 to TRBJ2-1; either TRBD1 or TRBD2 may fit D (5 bases each). The CDR3 sequence is 13 residues long. Germline V gene data show CDR1 as MNHNS and CDR2 as SASEGT. Deletions cut 4 bases from V and 10 bases from J, with 14 bases between. The CDR3 coding sequence is TGTGCCAGCAGTGGGGGGATACAATACGAGCAGTTCTTC. This translates into CASSGGIQYEQFF.

The chain recombines TRBV7-9 with TRBJ1-1; D uncertain. Per germline, CDR1 SEHNR and CDR2 FQNEAQ (reference sequence). The CDR3 consists of 13 residues. V was cut by 5 bases and J by 0 bases, with 7 bases left in between. CDR3 DNA sequence: TGTGCCAGCAGCCCTACTATGAACACTGAAGCTTTCTTT. Translation gives CASSPTMNTEAFF.

This clone showed up just a few times. This chain connects TRBV5-1 to TRBJ1-2; D is unresolved. Trimming took 0 bases from V and 3 from J, leaving 12 bases between them. Looked up from germline, CDR1 is SGHRS and CDR2 is YFSETQ. The CDR3 is made up of 15 amino acids. CDR3 sequence: CASSLGLGGYYGYTF. The CDR3 DNA follows: TGCGCCAGCAGCTTGGGGCTGGGCGGATACTATGGCTACACCTTC.

This chain uses TRBV6-5 with TRBJ1-2; D uncertain. The CDR3 has 14 residues. Germline V lookup: CDR1 MNHEY, CDR2 SVGAGI. The V end was cut by 6 bases, the J end by 4 bases, with 15 bases between. The CDR3 DNA reads as TGTGCCAGCAGACCCTATGACGGACCCTATGGCTACACCTTC. Its protein is CASRPYDGPYGYTF.

This clone appeared a few times. The chain has TRBV7-9 and TRBJ2-3; D is unresolved. The V gene lost 5 bases and the J gene lost 4 bases, with 10 bases spanning the gap. Germline V lookup: CDR1 SEHNR, CDR2 FQNEAQ (reference sequence). CDR3 length equals 13 residues. Written as DNA, the CDR3 is TGTGCCAGCAGCCCCCGGAGTGCAGATACGCAGTATTTT. Translating gives CASSPRSADTQYF.